The clone carrying this T cell receptor (beta chain) was observed a few times. J was trimmed by 4 bases and V by 2 bases; bases with no gene match: 5. Per the germline V gene, CDR1 is DFQATT and CDR2 is SNEGSKA (reference sequence). This CDR3 comprises 14 residues. This entry is derived from a study of T-cell memory formation after mild COVID-19. After 5'RACE with constant-segment primers, TCR alpha and TCR beta cDNA libraries carrying sample barcodes and UMIs were obtained. Each CDR3 protein gets one entry after TCRdb re-called the 5' RACE reads with MiXCR. The table has more than 200,000 distinct CDR3 sequences, roughly 15% seen once.

Sequencing input: PBMCs or a T cell subset sorted from them (not recorded which). This chain links TRBV20-1 with TRBJ1-3; 7 nucleotides match TRBD1. This TCR was recovered from a man between 18 and 29 years old who had mild COVID-19 (a few samples of this study predate the infection). Cell type and time point are not known. CDR3 amino acids: CSARPGGRGNTIYF. CDR3 DNA sequence: TGCAGTGCTAGACCAGGGGGTCGAGGAAACACCATATATTTT.